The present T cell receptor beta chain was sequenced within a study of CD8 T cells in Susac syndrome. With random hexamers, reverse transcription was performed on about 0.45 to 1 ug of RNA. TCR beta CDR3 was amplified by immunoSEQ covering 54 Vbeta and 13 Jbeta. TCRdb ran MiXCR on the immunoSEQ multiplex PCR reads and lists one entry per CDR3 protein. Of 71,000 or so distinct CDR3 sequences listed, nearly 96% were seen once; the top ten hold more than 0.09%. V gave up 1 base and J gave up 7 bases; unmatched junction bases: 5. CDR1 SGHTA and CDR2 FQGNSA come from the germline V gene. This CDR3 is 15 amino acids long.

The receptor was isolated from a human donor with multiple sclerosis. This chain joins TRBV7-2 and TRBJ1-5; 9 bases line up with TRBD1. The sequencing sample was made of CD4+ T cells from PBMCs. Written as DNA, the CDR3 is TGTGCCAGCAGCTTAGGGACAGGGGAAGGACAGCCCCAGCATTTT. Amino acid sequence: CASSLGTGEGQPQHF. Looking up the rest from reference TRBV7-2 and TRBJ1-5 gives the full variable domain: GAGVSQSPSNKVTEKGKDVELRCDPISGHTALYWYRQSLGQGLEFLIYFQGNSAPDKSGLPSDRFSAERTGGSVSTLTIQRTQQEDSAVYLCASSLGTGEGQPQHFGDGTRLSIL.